A single sample is the source of the 26 T cell receptor beta chains below, sequenced in a study of radiation and T cells in renal cell carcinoma. Only in-frame clones appear in the TCRdb table, and some are missing; sequencing was by immunoSEQ multiplex PCR. The sample has around 99,000 clones; around 80% are singletons. Documented time point: blood 4 weeks post-SBRT, at nephrectomy. Treatment denoted: 15 Gy SBRT to primary tumor, nephrectomy 4 weeks later. Material: blood, obtained from a patient whose treatment included radiotherapy and nephrectomy. These receptors all come from a man aged 55 to 70 with renal cell carcinoma.

The chain carries TRBV5-4 and TRBJ2-3, with D possibly matching TRBD2 (5 bases). This CDR3 contains 15 residues. Germline V gene data show CDR1 as SGHNT and CDR2 as YYREEE (reference sequence). V shed 4 bases and J shed 0 bases, with 12 bases lying between them. The CDR3 loop reads CASSRGSTSTDTQYF. In DNA, the CDR3 is TGTGCCAGCAGCCGTGGGAGCACTAGCACAGATACGCAGTATTTT.

V gene TRBV2 combines with J gene TRBJ2-5, with D perhaps given as TRBD1 or TRBD2 (5 bases each). CDR3 length: 12 amino acids. The germline V gene encodes CDR1 SNHLY and CDR2 FYNNEI. The V end lost 8 bases, the J end lost 5 bases, and 12 bases lay between the germline ends. The CDR3 spells CASGLRDETQYF. The CDR3 DNA reads as TGTGCCAGCGGTTTAAGGGACGAGACCCAGTACTTC.

In this sample, this clone turned up once. The rearrangement uses TRBV27 and TRBJ2-7, with D possibly TRBD1 on 5 matching bases. Trimming took off 5 bases at V and 0 bases at J, with 17 bases between the two ends. The germline V gene encodes CDR1 MNHEY and CDR2 SMNVEV (reference sequence). The CDR3 consists of 16 residues. The CDR3 DNA reads as TGTGCCAGCAGTCCCCCTCCTATCAGGGACTCCTACGAGCAGTACTTC. Translation gives CASSPPPIRDSYEQYF.

The chain is built from TRBV29-1 and TRBJ2-2; 9 bases are shared with TRBD1. Germline trimming cut 6 bases from V and 4 bases from J; bases unmatched to any gene: 6. The V gene's germline CDR1 is SQVTM and CDR2 ANQGSEA. The CDR3 runs to 14 residues. The CDR3 DNA follows: TGCAGCGTAGCAGGGACAGGGATCACCGGGGAGCTGTTTTTT. Encoded protein: CSVAGTGITGELFF.

The chain links TRBV18 to TRBJ1-5; a possible D gene is TRBD1 (5 bases). V was pared by 6 bases and J by 4 bases, with 13 bases between. Germline assignment: CDR1 KGHSH and CDR2 LQKENI. The CDR3 sequence is 14 residues long. In nucleotides, the CDR3 is TGTGCCAGCTCGTACGGGGCCCCGAATCAGCCCCAGCATTTT. It specifies CASSYGAPNQPQHF.

This sequence joins TRBV29-1 and TRBJ1-1, with D hard to call. Germline lookup yields CDR1 SQVTM and CDR2 ANQGSEA. This CDR3 is built from 13 residues. V lost 4 bases and J lost 1, with 10 bases in between. CDR3 sequence: CSVGKGGNTEAFF. CDR3 in DNA: TGCAGCGTTGGTAAGGGCGGGAACACTGAAGCTTTCTTT.

The genes are TRBV11-1 and TRBJ2-7; 7 nucleotides line up with TRBD2. The V segment lost 1 base and the J segment 2 bases; nucleotides outside the gene matches: 8. Germline V lookup: CDR1 SGHAT, CDR2 FQDESV (reference sequence). CDR3 length: 16 residues. The CDR3 reads CASSLDPRGYTYEQYF. The CDR3, as DNA: TGTGCCAGCAGCTTAGATCCGCGGGGGTATACCTACGAGCAGTACTTC.

V gene TRBV5-1 combines with J gene TRBJ1-1; no definite D call. The CDR3 sequence is 13 residues long. V lost 2 bases and J lost 0, with 5 bases in between. Germline CDR1 SGHRS, CDR2 YFSETQ. CDR3 sequence: CASSLIVNTEAFF. The CDR3 bases are TGCGCCAGCAGCTTAATAGTGAACACTGAAGCTTTCTTT.

The chain combines TRBV7-9 with TRBJ2-7; possible D gene TRBD2, 6 bases. Per the germline V gene, CDR1 is SEHNR and CDR2 is FQNEAQ (reference sequence). Between the trimmed V and J ends, which lost 5 bases and 7 bases, there was a span of 21 bases. The CDR3 extends over 15 amino acids. CDR3: CASSLPEGILEEQYF. Written as DNA, the CDR3 is TGTGCCAGCAGCCTCCCGGAGGGCATCCTGGAGGAGCAGTACTTC. Complete variable domain (other parts from reference TRBV7-9 and TRBJ2-7): DTGVSQNPRHKITKRGQNVTFRCDPISEHNRLYWYRQTLGQGPEFLTYFQNEAQLEKSRLLSDRFSAERPKGSFSTLEIQRTEQGDSAMYLCASSLPEGILEEQYFGPGTRLTVT.

This sequence joins TRBV19 and TRBJ2-2; possible D gene TRBD2, 6 bases. Trimming removed 2 bases from V and 7 bases from J, with 23 bases in between. The germline V gene encodes CDR1 LNHDA and CDR2 SQIVND (reference sequence). The CDR3 extends over 18 amino acids. The CDR3 reads CASSIPPGRRANSGELFF. The CDR3 DNA reads as TGTGCCAGTAGTATACCCCCCGGCCGGAGGGCCAATAGCGGGGAGCTGTTTTTT.

The chain uses TRBV11-2 and TRBJ2-1; TRBD2 agrees at 7 bases. From germline, CDR1 is SGHAT and CDR2 FQNNGV. This CDR3 is built from 18 residues. Unmatched junction bases numbered 13, after V lost 5 bases and J lost 0 bases. In DNA form, the CDR3 reads TGTGCCAGCAGCCTTATCCGGGGGACTAAGAGCTCCTACAATGAGCAGTTCTTC. This codes for CASSLIRGTKSSYNEQFF.

The chain employs TRBV5-1 and TRBJ2-6; TRBD1 matches 12 bases. CDR1 SGHRS and CDR2 YFSETQ come from the germline V gene. Trimming cost V 4 bases and J 4 bases; bases outside gene matches: 21. The CDR3 covers 22 residues. This chain's CDR3 is CASSVSGTGGQRGSSGANVLTF. In nucleotides, the CDR3 is TGCGCCAGCAGCGTTTCCGGGACAGGGGGCCAAAGAGGATCTTCCGGGGCCAACGTCCTGACTTTC.

This chain connects TRBV11-2 to TRBJ2-3; 7 bases match TRBD2. The CDR3 is 13 residues long. The trim removed 5 bases at V and 7 bases at J, leaving 6 bases unmatched. Germline V gene data show CDR1 as SGHAT and CDR2 as FQNNGV. This chain's CDR3 is CASSPTSRNTQYF. DNA of the CDR3: TGTGCCAGCAGCCCGACTAGCCGGAATACGCAGTATTTT.

The rearrangement uses TRBV28 and TRBJ2-7; 7 bases are a match to TRBD2. The CDR3 has 15 residues. The V and J ends lost 5 bases and 2 bases, in that order; junction bases with no gene match: 9. CDR1 MDHEN and CDR2 SYDVKM come from the germline V gene. The CDR3 region is CASSEGLPQPYEQYF. In DNA, the CDR3 is TGTGCCAGCAGTGAGGGACTACCCCAACCCTACGAGCAGTACTTC.

There are a few counts of this clone. The chain recombines TRBV11-2 with TRBJ2-1, with 7 nucleotides matching TRBD2. V lost 1 base to trimming and J lost 7 bases; unmatched junction nucleotides: 10. The CDR3 totals 16 residues. CDR1 SGHAT and CDR2 FQNNGV come from the germline V gene. CDR3 sequence reads: CASSLGVGGPGNEQFF. The CDR3 DNA follows: TGTGCCAGCAGCTTAGGCGTGGGAGGGCCGGGGAATGAGCAGTTCTTC. Based on the CDR3 plus reference TRBV11-2 and TRBJ2-1, the full variable domain is EAGVAQSPRYKIIEKRQSVAFWCNPISGHATLYWYQQILGQGPKLLIQFQNNGVVDDSQLPKDRFSAERLKGVDSTLKIQPAKLEDSAVYLCASSLGVGGPGNEQFFGPGTRLTVL.

The chain combines TRBV5-1 with TRBJ2-7; tentative D call: TRBD2 (5 bases). Trimming removed 5 bases from V and 0 bases from J, with 9 bases in between. The CDR3 loop spans 13 amino acids. Per germline, CDR1 SGHRS and CDR2 YFSETQ. CDR3 protein: CASRNSGSYEQYF. CDR3 nucleotides: TGCGCCAGCAGGAACAGCGGCTCCTACGAGCAGTACTTC.

This clone was observed a single time. The chain carries TRBV27 and TRBJ1-2; 8 bases map to TRBD1. This CDR3 region has 14 residues. Germline trimming cut 6 bases from V and 8 bases from J; bases unmatched to any gene: 11. Germline V gene sequence: CDR1 MNHEY, CDR2 SMNVEV (reference sequence). CDR3 sequence: CASRDRTGSTGYTF. The CDR3 DNA follows: TGTGCCAGCAGAGATAGGACAGGGAGCACGGGCTACACCTTC.

The V and J genes are TRBV19 and TRBJ2-6; weak D call: TRBD1 (6 bases). The germline gives CDR1 LNHDA, CDR2 SQIVND (reference sequence). The ends were cut back, 1 base at V and 0 bases at J, with 16 bases in the middle. CDR3 length equals 19 residues. The CDR3 here is CASSIVGQPSSSGANVLTF. In DNA form, the CDR3 reads TGTGCCAGTAGTATAGTCGGACAGCCTTCCAGCTCTGGGGCCAACGTCCTGACTTTC. The entire variable domain, with the rest obtained from reference TRBV19 and TRBJ2-6, is as follows: DGGITQSPKYLFRKEGQNVTLSCEQNLNHDAMYWYRQDPGQGLRLIYYSQIVNDFQKGDIAEGYSVSREKKESFPLTVTSAQKNPTAFYLCASSIVGQPSSSGANVLTFGAGSRLTVL.

The chain is built from TRBV6-6 and TRBJ2-3; D is undetermined. The CDR3 loop spans 16 amino acids. The germline gives CDR1 MNHNY, CDR2 SVGAGI (reference sequence). The ends were cut back, 5 bases at V and 0 bases at J, with 15 bases in the middle. The CDR3 DNA sequence: TGTGCCAGCAGTCCCTTCCTACGATCTAGCACAGATACGCAGTATTTT. Its translation is CASSPFLRSSTDTQYF.

This clone was seen only a few times. The chain has TRBV7-9 and TRBJ2-7, with 9 bases aligning to TRBD1. Germline CDR1 SEHNR, CDR2 FQNEAQ (reference sequence). J gave up 1 base and V 5 bases, and 3 bases lay outside the gene matches. The CDR3 extends over 14 amino acids. The CDR3 sequence: CASSVGTGSYEQYF. DNA of the CDR3: TGTGCCAGCAGCGTAGGGACAGGGTCCTACGAGCAGTACTTC.

This clone was seen once. The chain links TRBV19 to TRBJ2-2; 9 bases map to TRBD2. The CDR3 spans 18 residues. Unmatched junction bases numbered 17, after V lost 7 bases and J lost 5 bases. Germline V gene sequence: CDR1 LNHDA, CDR2 SQIVND (reference sequence). Here the CDR3 DNA reads TGTGCCAGTAAGGAGCGGGGCGGGAGGGCCTACGGTACCGGGGAGCTGTTTTTT. The encoded protein is CASKERGGRAYGTGELFF.

The rearrangement uses TRBV5-6 and TRBJ1-5, with D possibly TRBD1 on 6 matching bases. Looked up from germline, CDR1 is SGHDT and CDR2 is YYEEEE. The CDR3 contains 16 residues. With 6 bases removed from V and 5 bases from J, the gap between germline ends came to 21 bases. The CDR3 DNA is TGTGCCAGCACCACATCAGGGGCCCAATTAGATCAGCCCCAGCATTTT. It specifies CASTTSGAQLDQPQHF.

V is TRBV5-5 and J is TRBJ2-1; D may be TRBD2 (6 bases). Trimming removed 7 bases from V and 3 bases from J, with 14 bases in between. Germline CDR1 reads SGHKS; CDR2 reads YYEKEE (reference sequence). This CDR3 region has 14 residues. The CDR3 coding sequence is TGTGCCAGCTCCAGGACTACACTCTACAATGAGCAGTTCTTC. Amino acid sequence: CASSRTTLYNEQFF. Supplemented by reference TRBV5-5 and TRBJ2-1, the full variable domain reads DAGVTQSPTHLIKTRGQQVTLRCSPISGHKSVSWYQQVLGQGPQFIFQYYEKEERGRGNFPDRFSARQFPNYSSELNVNALLLGDSALYLCASSRTTLYNEQFFGPGTRLTVL.

This sequence joins TRBV19 and TRBJ1-5; D is unclear. This CDR3 region has 13 residues. V was pared by 7 bases and J by 3 bases, with 10 bases between. Germline assignment: CDR1 LNHDA and CDR2 SQIVND (reference sequence). The CDR3, as DNA: TGTGCCAGTACTAAGGTACCCAATCAGCCCCAGCATTTT. As protein: CASTKVPNQPQHF.

The gene calls are TRBV18 and TRBJ1-1, with D unresolved. Germline V gene data show CDR1 as KGHSH and CDR2 as LQKENI. The germline V and J ends were trimmed by 3 bases and 1 base, with 6 bases remaining between them. CDR3 length equals 13 residues. CDR3 in DNA: TGTGCCAGCTCACCGGACCAGAACACTGAAGCTTTCTTT. Translated, it gives CASSPDQNTEAFF.

The rearrangement links TRBV5-4 to TRBJ2-3, with no clear D. Trimming left V 0 bases short and J 2 bases short, with 10 bases between. The germline gives CDR1 SGHNT, CDR2 YYREEE (reference sequence). The CDR3 sequence is 15 residues long. DNA for the CDR3: TGTGCCAGCAGCTTGGCTAGAGCCTCCACAGATACGCAGTATTTT. Translating it yields CASSLARASTDTQYF.